This section outlines one T cell receptor beta chain sequence together with its context. The clone's antigen remains unknown. Base qualities are missing; no much larger clone stands one base away. Another Seattle source contributed samples from volunteer blood donors who had recovered from COVID-19. The collaborating institutions used their own protocols to collect whole blood in K2EDTA tubes. Collaborator samples were shipped for TCRbeta analysis as frozen whole blood, isolated PBMCs, or DNA extracted from either sample type. The CDR3 spans 15 residues, from the cysteine through the phenylalanine. Here the CDR3 DNA is all that survives: 45 bases in frame from base 1. Trimming at the junction amounts to 4 bases on V and 4 bases on J, and the germline ends lie 16 bases apart. Per the germline V gene (reference sequence), LGHDT is the CDR1 and YNNKEL is the CDR2. The source of the sample is a study of blood T cell repertoires in COVID-19 (dated by TCRdb to about 2020). With regard to the full study: Samples covering the acute and convalescent phases of COVID-19 were provided by collaborators in the United States, Italy and Spain. Nearly every sample came with metadata listing a de-identified subject ID, COVID-19 status, age in years and sex. The material from the prospective study consisted of cDNA or gDNA derived from T cells, B-cell-depleted T cells, or PBMCs. HLA class I and class II types, where available, came from metadata supplied by the sample provider rather than from assay-based typing. Subjects who had been exposed to COVID-19, were actively infected with it, or had recovered from it provided the deeply sampled blood TCRbeta repertoires that made up the dataset. A freely available public database, intended as a resource for researchers studying the immune response to SARS-CoV-2, is where the repertoires were released. Samples were obtained from the ongoing ImmuneRACE study (first 160 participants) and from 950 to 1,500 subjects provided by 6 global collaborators. Study-level results and caveats: How much clinical and demographic metadata was included differed by source and by participant, and the metadata was provided uncurated.

The immunoSEQ Assay, a bias-controlled multiplex PCR, was used to amplify TCRbeta CDR3 regions from genomic DNA. Under the source paper's analysis protocol: The number of nucleated cells in each sample was estimated from the amplification of reference gene primers within the assay. To quantify the absolute abundance of each unique TCRbeta CDR3 rearrangement, sequence reads were collapsed and filtered. For each sample, productive Simpson clonality was calculated as the square root of Simpson's diversity index across productive rearrangements. TCRdb provides this immuneACCESS table in a form limited to in-frame rearrangements. Some clones are lacking; in checked studies, under half of them reflect an unresolved V gene, and why the rest are absent is not known. That table gives V, J and clone size, and the DNA gave D and trimming. Within this sample are over 200,000 clones, with around nine tenths of them counted one time only. Of the sample, around 10% is held by the ten largest clones.

The source of this sequence is a man in his forties who had recovered from COVID-19. The sequenced material came from peripheral blood. This receptor chain uses TRBV3-1 (or the pseudogene TRBV3-2) and TRBJ1-1; D gene: possibly TRBD1, on 6 matching bases. The DNA sequence follows: TGTGCCAGCAGCCGTATGGGAGGGGGTGGCACTGAAGCTTTCTTT. Its translation reads: CASSRMGGGGTEAFF.